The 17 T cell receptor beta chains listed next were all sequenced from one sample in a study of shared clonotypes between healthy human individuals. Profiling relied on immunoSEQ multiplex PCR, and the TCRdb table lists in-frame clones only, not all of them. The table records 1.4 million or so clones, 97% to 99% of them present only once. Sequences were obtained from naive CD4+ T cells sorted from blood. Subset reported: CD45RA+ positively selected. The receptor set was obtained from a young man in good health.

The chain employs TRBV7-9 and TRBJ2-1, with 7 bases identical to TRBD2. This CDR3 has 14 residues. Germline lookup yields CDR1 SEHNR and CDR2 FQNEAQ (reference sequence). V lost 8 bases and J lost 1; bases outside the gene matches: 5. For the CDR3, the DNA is TGTGCCAGCTTTGCGGGGGAATCCTACAATGAGCAGTTCTTC. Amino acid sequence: CASFAGESYNEQFF.

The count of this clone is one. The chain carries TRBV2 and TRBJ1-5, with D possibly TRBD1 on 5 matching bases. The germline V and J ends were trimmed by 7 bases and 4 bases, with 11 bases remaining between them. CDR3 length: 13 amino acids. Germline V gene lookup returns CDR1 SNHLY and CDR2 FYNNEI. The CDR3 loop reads CASIEGWNQPQHF. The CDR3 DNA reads TGTGCCAGCATCGAGGGGTGGAATCAGCCCCAGCATTTT.

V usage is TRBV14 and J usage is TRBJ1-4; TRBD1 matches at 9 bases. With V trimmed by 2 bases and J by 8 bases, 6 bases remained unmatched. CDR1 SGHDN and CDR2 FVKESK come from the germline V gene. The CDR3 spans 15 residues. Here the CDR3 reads CASSQPQGAWEKLFF. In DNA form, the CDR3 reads TGTGCCAGCAGCCAACCACAGGGGGCATGGGAAAAACTGTTTTTT.

The CDR3 sequence: CASSLVEVSGYTF. The CDR3, as DNA: TGTGCCAGCAGCTTAGTTGAGGTTTCTGGCTACACCTTC. This rearrangement joins TRBV7-3 to TRBJ1-2; D remains ambiguous. V shed 2 bases and J shed 7 bases, with 11 bases lying between them. The CDR3 length is 13 residues. Germline values: CDR1 SGHTA, CDR2 FQGTGA.

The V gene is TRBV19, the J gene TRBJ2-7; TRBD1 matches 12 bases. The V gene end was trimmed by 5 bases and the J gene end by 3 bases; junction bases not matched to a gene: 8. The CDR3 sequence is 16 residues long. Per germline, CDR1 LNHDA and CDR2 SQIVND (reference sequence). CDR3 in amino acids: CASSSPGDRGRYEQYF. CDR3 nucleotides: TGTGCCAGTAGTTCACCAGGGGACAGGGGGCGCTACGAGCAGTACTTC.

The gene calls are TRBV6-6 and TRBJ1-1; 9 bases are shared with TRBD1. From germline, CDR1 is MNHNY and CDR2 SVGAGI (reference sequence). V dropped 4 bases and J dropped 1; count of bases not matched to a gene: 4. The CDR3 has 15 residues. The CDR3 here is CASSSRTGANTEAFF. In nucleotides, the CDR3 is TGTGCCAGCAGTTCCCGGACAGGGGCGAACACTGAAGCTTTCTTT.

Here the CDR3 reads CASSLVPEQYQPQHF. The CDR3 DNA reads as TGCGCCAGCAGCTTGGTCCCAGAACAGTATCAGCCCCAGCATTTT. This sequence joins TRBV5-1 and TRBJ1-5, with unresolved D. The CDR3 has 15 amino acids. In germline, CDR1 is SGHRS, CDR2 YFSETQ. V was trimmed by 0 bases and J by 5 bases, leaving 12 bases between them.

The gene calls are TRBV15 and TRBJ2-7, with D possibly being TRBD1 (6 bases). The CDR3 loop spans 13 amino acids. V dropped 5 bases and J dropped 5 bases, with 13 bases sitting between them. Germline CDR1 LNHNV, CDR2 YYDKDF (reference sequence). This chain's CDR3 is CATSYRVSHEQYF. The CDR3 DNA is TGTGCCACCAGCTACAGGGTTTCCCACGAGCAGTACTTC.

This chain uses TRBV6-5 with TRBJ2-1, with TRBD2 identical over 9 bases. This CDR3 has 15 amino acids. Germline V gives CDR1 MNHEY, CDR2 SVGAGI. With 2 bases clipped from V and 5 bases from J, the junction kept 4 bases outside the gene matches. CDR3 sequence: CASSYRLAGNNEQFF. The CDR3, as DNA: TGTGCCAGCAGTTACCGGCTAGCGGGAAACAATGAGCAGTTCTTC.

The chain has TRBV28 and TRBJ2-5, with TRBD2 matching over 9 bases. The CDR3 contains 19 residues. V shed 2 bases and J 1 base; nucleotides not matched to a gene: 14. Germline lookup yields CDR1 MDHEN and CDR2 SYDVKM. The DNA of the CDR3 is TGTGCCAGCAGTTTACCCTGGGGTGGCGGGAGGGGTCCCCAAGAGACCCAGTACTTC. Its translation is CASSLPWGGGRGPQETQYF.

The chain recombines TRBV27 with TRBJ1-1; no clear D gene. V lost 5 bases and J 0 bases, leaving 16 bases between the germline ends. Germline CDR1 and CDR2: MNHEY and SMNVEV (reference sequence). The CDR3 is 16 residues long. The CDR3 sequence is CASSITRNVMNTEAFF. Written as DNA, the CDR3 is TGTGCCAGCAGTATCACCCGGAACGTCATGAACACTGAAGCTTTCTTT.

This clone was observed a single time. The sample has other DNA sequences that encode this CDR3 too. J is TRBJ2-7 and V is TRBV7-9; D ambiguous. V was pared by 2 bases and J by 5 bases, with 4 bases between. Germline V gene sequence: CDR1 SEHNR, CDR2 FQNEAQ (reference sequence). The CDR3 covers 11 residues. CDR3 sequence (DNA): TGTGCCAGCAGCTTATTGGACGAGCAGTACTTC. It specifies CASSLLDEQYF.

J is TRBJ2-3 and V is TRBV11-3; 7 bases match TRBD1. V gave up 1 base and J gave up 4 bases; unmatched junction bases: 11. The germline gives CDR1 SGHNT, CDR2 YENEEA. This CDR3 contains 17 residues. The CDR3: CASSLGGGTGLADTQYF. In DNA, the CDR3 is TGTGCCAGCAGCTTAGGAGGGGGCACAGGTTTGGCAGATACGCAGTATTTT.

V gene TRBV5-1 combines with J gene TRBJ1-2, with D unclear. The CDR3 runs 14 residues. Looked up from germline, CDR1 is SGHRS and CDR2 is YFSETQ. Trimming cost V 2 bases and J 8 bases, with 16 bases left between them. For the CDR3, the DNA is TGCGCCAGCAGCTTAGGTACTTACGAATGGGGCTACACCTTC. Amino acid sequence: CASSLGTYEWGYTF.

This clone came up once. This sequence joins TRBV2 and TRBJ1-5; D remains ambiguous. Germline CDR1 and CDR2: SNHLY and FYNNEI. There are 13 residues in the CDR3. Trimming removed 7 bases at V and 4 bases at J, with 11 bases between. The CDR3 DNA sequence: TGTGCCAGCATGCCCCAGATTAATCAGCCCCAGCATTTT. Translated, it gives CASMPQINQPQHF.

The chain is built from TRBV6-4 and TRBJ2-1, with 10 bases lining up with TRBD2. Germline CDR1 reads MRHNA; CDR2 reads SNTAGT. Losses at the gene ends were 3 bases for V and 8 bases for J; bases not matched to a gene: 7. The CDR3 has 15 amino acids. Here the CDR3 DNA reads TGTGCCAGCAGTGAAAGCGGGAGGGCCGGGGATGAGCAGTTCTTC. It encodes CASSESGRAGDEQFF.

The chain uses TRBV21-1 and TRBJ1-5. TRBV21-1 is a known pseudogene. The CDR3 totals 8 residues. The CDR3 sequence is CRGQPQHF. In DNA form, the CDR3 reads TGTCGGGGTCAGCCCCAGCATTTT.